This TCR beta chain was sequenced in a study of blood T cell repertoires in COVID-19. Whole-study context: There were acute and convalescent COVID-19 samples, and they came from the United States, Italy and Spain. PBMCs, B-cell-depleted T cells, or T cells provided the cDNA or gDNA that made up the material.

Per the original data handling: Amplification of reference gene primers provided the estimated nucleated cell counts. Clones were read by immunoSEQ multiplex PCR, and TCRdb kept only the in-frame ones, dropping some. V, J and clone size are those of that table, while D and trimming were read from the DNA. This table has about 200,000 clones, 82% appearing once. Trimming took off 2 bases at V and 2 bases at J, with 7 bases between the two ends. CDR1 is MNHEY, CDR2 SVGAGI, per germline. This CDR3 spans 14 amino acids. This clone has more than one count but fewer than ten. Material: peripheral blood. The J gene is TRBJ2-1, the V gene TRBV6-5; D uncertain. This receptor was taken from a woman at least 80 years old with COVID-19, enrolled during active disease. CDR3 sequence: CASSYLGPYNEQFF. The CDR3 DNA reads TGTGCCAGCAGTTACCTGGGCCCCTACAATGAGCAGTTCTTC.